This T cell receptor beta chain was sequenced in a study of shared clonotypes between healthy human individuals. This CDR3 region has 17 residues. Germline V gene lookup returns CDR1 MNHEY and CDR2 SMNVEV (reference sequence). The ends lost 6 bases at V and 1 base at J; junction bases unmatched: 11. General study points: Incompleteness in sorted-subset sequencing, despite large depth, was shown by rarefaction. Donors were few, which limited the genetic and exposure-history diversity represented.

A remark on this clone: Its antigen is undetermined. The identical CDR3 is also encoded by other nucleotide sequences in the sample.

Genomic DNA from each subset was divided evenly over several immunoSEQ plates. The protocol was immunoSEQ multiplex PCR, while the TCRdb copy is restricted to in-frame clones and leaves out a portion. The table records 650,000 to 750,000 clones, 72% of them present only once. Sequenced material: memory CD4+ T cells sorted from blood. Sample subset: CD45RA-negative fraction. The rearrangement joins TRBV27 to TRBJ2-7; the match to TRBD2 covers 11 bases. The clonotype comes from a woman between 25 and 40 years old in good health. This chain's CDR3 is CASSLRPGLAASYEQYF. CDR3 bases: TGTGCCAGCAGCCTACGTCCGGGACTAGCGGCTTCCTACGAGCAGTACTTC.